This TCR beta chain emerged from a study of cytomegalovirus exposure and HLA in healthy donors. The PCR made use of 60 Vbeta and 13 Jbeta primers. Sequenced by immunoSEQ multiplex PCR; TCRdb stores in-frame clones only, minus some. The sample has some 180,000 clones; around 76% are singletons. These donors counted as nominally healthy when sampled, but unrecorded immune exposures were likely. This CDR3 comprises 16 residues. The J segment lost 4 bases and the V segment lost 4 bases, leaving 14 bases of the junction unmatched. Germline V CDR1 and CDR2: SQVTM, ANQGSEA. This TCR was recovered from a man between 40 and 49 years old in good health and CMV-seronegative. The source material was PBMCs. V gene TRBV29-1 combines with J gene TRBJ2-5; 8 bases fit TRBD2. Written as DNA, the CDR3 is TGCAGCGTTGTCCCCACCGGGACTAGGGGTCCAGAGACCCAGTACTTC. As protein: CSVVPTGTRGPETQYF. Based on the CDR3 plus reference TRBV29-1 and TRBJ2-5, the full variable domain is SAVISQKPSRDICQRGTSLTIQCQVDSQVTMMFWYRQQPGQSLTLIATANQGSEATYESGFVIDKFPISRPNLTFSTLTVSNMSPEDSSIYLCSVVPTGTRGPETQYFGPGTRLLVL.